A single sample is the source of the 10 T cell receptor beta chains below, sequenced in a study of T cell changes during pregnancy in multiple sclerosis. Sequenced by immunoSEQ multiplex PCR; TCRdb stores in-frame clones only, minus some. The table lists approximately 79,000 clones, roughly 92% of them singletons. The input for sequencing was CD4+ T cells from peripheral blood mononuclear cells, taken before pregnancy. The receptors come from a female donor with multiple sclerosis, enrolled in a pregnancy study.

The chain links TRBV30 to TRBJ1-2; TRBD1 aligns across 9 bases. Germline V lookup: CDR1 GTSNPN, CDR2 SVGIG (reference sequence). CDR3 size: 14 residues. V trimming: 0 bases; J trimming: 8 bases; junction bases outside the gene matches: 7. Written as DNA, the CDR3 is TGTGCCTGGAGTGTATTACAGGGGGCACTGGGCTACACCTTC. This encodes CAWSVLQGALGYTF.

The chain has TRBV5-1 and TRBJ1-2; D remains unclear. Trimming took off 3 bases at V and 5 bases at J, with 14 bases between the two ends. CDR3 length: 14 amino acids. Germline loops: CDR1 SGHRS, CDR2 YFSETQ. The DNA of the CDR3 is TGCGCCAGCAGCTCCGAATCTAATGATTATGGCTACACCTTC. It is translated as CASSSESNDYGYTF.

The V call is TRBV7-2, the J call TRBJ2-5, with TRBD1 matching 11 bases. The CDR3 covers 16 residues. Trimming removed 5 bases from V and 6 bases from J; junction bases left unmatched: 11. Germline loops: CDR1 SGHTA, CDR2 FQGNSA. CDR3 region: CASSPRRTGGGKTQYF. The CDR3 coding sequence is TGTGCCAGCAGCCCTCGACGGACAGGGGGCGGCAAGACCCAGTACTTC. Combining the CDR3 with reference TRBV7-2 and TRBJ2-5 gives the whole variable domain GAGVSQSPSNKVTEKGKDVELRCDPISGHTALYWYRQSLGQGLEFLIYFQGNSAPDKSGLPSDRFSAERTGGSVSTLTIQRTQQEDSAVYLCASSPRRTGGGKTQYFGPGTRLLVL.

The CDR3: CASSLGGVVMNTEAFF. The CDR3 nucleotides are TGTGCCAGCAGTTTAGGAGGGGTAGTGATGAACACTGAAGCTTTCTTT. V gene TRBV28 combines with J gene TRBJ1-1; D is perhaps TRBD1 (5 bases). The CDR3 length is 16 residues. V shed 2 bases and J shed 0 bases, with 13 bases lying between them. Germline V gives CDR1 MDHEN, CDR2 SYDVKM. The full variable domain, in which reference TRBV28 and TRBJ1-1 provide the parts outside the CDR3, is DVKVTQSSRYLVKRTGEKVFLECVQDMDHENMFWYRQDPGLGLRLIYFSYDVKMKEKGDIPEGYSVSREKKERFSLILESASTNQTSMYLCASSLGGVVMNTEAFFGQGTRLTVV.

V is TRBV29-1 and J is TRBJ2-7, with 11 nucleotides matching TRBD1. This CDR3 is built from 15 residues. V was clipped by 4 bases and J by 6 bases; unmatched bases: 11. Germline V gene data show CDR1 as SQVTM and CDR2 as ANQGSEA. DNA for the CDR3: TGCAGCGTTGCCGGGACAGGGGGGGCCTTCGGCGAGCAGTACTTC. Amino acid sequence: CSVAGTGGAFGEQYF.

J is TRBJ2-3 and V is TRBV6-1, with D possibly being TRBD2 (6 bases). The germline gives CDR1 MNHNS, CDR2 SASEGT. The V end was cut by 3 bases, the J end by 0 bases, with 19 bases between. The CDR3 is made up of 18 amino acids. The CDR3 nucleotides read TGTGCCAGCAGTGACACCCAGGTAGCGGATCATAGCACAGATACGCAGTATTTT. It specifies CASSDTQVADHSTDTQYF.

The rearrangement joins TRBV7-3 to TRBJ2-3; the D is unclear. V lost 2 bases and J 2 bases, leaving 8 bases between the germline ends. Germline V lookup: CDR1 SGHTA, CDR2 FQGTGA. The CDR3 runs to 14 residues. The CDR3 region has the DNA TGTGCCAGCAGCTTAGGAGCGAACACAGATACGCAGTATTTT. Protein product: CASSLGANTDTQYF.

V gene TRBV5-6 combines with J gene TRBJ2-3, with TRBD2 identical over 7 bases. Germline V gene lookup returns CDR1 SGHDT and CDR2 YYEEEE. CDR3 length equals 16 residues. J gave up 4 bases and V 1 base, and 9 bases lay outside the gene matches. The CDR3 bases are TGTGCCAGCAGCTTGTCACTAGCGTTTCAACCAGATACGCAGTATTTT. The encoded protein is CASSLSLAFQPDTQYF.

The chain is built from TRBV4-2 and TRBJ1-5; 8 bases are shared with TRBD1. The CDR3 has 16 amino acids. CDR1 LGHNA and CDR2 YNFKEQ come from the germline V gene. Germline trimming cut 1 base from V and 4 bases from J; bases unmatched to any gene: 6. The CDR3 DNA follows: TGTGCCAGCAGCCAAGGCGACAGGGGCCTAAATCAGCCCCAGCATTTT. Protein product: CASSQGDRGLNQPQHF.

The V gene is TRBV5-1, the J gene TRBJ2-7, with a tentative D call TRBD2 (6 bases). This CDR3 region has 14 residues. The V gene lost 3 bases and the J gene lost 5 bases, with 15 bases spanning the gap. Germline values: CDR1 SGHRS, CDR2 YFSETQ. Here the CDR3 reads CASSSSGGRDEQYF. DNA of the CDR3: TGCGCCAGCAGCTCCTCCGGGGGAAGGGACGAGCAGTACTTC.